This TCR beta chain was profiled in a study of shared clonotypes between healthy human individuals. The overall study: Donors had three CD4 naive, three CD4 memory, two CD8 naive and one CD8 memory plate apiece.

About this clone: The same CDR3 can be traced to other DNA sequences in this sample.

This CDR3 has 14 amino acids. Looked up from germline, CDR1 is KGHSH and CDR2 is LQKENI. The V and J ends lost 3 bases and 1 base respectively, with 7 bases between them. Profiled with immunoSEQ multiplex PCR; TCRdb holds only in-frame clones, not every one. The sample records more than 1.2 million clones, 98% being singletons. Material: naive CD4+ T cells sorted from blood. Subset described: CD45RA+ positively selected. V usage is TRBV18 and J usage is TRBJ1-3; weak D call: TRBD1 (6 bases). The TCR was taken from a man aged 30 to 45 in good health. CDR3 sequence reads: CASSPTGSGNTIYF. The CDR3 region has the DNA TGTGCCAGCTCACCGACAGGTTCTGGAAACACCATATATTTT.